The sequence of this T cell receptor beta chain was determined in a study of T-cell memory formation after mild COVID-19. General study results and limits: Clones that contracted from day 15 to 85 had balanced CD4/CD8; later expanders were CD4+ biased.

UMIs and sample barcodes were carried by the TCR alpha and TCR beta cDNA libraries that 5'RACE produced using constant-segment primers. TCRdb used MiXCR to reprocess the 5' RACE reads, holding one entry per CDR3 protein. The table includes roughly 550,000 distinct CDR3 sequences, approximately 20% detected once. CDR1 SGDLS and CDR2 YYNGEE come from the germline V gene. This CDR3 region has 12 residues. The V end lost 3 bases, the J end lost 2 bases, and 3 bases lay between the germline ends. This clonotype has more than one count but fewer than ten. Its antigen remains unidentified. The rearrangement links TRBV9 to TRBJ1-3; no definite D call. This sequence was found in an adult woman who had mild COVID-19 (a few samples of this study predate the infection). Cell type and time point are not known. Sequenced: PBMCs or a T cell subset sorted from them (not recorded which). The DNA of the CDR3 is TGTGCCAGCAGCGGTACTGGAAACACCATATATTTT. It codes for CASSGTGNTIYF.